A selection of T cell receptor beta chains follows, all from one sample in a study of cytomegalovirus exposure and HLA in healthy donors. Here immunoSEQ multiplex PCR was the method, and the copy in TCRdb shows in-frame clones only, minus some. The table has over 250,000 clones, roughly 87% seen once. The sequenced sample consisted of PBMCs. These receptors were taken from a woman in her thirties in good health and CMV-seropositive. Each CDR3 is given with its conserved first and last residue. Fields, in order: clone size, V gene, D gene, J gene, CDR3 protein, CDR3 DNA. D genes are given only for firm matches. A row's size may be missing; if present it is once, few, many or a size class.

size: -
V: TRBV7-6
D: -
J: TRBJ1-3
CDR3: CASSLGGFSGNTIYF
DNA: TGTGCCAGCAGCTTAGGGGGTTTCTCTGGAAACACCATATATTTT

size: -
V: TRBV7-9
D: -
J: TRBJ1-2
CDR3: CASSHGGQYGYTF
DNA: TGTGCCAGCAGCCATGGAGGGCAGTATGGCTACACCTTC

size: -
V: TRBV7-9
D: TRBD1
J: TRBJ2-7
CDR3: CASSLEAGSTGAYEQYF
DNA: TGTGCCAGCAGCTTAGAAGCCGGTTCGACAGGGGCCTACGAGCAGTACTTC

size: -
V: TRBV19
D: -
J: TRBJ1-3
CDR3: CASSLGTGNTIYF
DNA: TGTGCCAGTAGTCTGGGCACTGGAAACACCATATATTTT

size: -
V: TRBV7-9
D: -
J: TRBJ1-5
CDR3: CASSLEGPGQPQHF
DNA: TGTGCCAGCAGCTTAGAAGGGCCAGGACAGCCCCAGCATTTT

size: -
V: TRBV11-3
D: -
J: TRBJ2-7
CDR3: CASSLVRWGQRAYVSYEQYF
DNA: TGTGCCAGCAGCTTAGTACGGTGGGGCCAGCGGGCCTACGTCTCCTACGAGCAGTACTTC

size: -
V: TRBV2
D: -
J: TRBJ1-5
CDR3: CASSVGVPNQPQHF
DNA: TGTGCCAGCAGTGTAGGGGTACCTAATCAGCCCCAGCATTTT

size: few
V: TRBV5-8
D: -
J: TRBJ2-5
CDR3: CASSQRTGRRETQYF
DNA: TGTGCCAGCAGCCAGCGAACAGGGCGGAGGGAGACCCAGTACTTC

size: -
V: TRBV2
D: TRBD1
J: TRBJ2-7
CDR3: CASREGQLAYEQYF
DNA: TGTGCCAGCAGAGAGGGACAGCTAGCCTACGAGCAGTACTTC

size: -
V: TRBV7-8
D: TRBD2
J: TRBJ2-7
CDR3: CASSLGASGSSYEQYF
DNA: TGTGCCAGCAGCTTAGGGGCTAGCGGGAGCTCCTACGAGCAGTACTTC